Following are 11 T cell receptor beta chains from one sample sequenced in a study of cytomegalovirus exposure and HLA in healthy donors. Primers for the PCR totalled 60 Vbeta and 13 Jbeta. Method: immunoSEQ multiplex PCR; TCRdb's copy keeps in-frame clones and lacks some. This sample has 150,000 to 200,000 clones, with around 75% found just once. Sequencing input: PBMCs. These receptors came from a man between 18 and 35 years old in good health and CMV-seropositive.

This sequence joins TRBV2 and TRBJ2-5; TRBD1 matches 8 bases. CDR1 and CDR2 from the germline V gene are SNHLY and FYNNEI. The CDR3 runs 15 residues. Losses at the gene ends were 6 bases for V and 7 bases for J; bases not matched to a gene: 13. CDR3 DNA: TGTGCCAGCAGCAGGGACAGGCCCCCAATGGGGACCCAGTACTTC. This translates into CASSRDRPPMGTQYF.

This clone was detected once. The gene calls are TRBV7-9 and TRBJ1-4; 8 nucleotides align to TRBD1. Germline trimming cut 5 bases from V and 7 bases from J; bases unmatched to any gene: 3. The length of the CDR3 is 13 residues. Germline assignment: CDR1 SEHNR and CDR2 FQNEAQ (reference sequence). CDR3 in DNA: TGTGCCAGCAGCGCACAGGGGGTTGAAAAACTGTTTTTT. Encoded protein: CASSAQGVEKLFF.

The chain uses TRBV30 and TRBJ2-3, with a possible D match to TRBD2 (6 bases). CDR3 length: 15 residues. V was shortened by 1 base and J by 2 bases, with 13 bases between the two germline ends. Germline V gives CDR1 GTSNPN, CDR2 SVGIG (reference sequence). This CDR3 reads CAWSGNSGPTDTQYF. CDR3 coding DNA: TGTGCCTGGAGTGGAAATAGCGGACCCACAGATACGCAGTATTTT.

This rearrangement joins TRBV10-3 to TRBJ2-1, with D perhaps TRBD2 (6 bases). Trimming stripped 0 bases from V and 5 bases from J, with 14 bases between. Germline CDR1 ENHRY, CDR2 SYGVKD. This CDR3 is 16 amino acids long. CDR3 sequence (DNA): TGTGCCATCAGTGAGTCGGGCAGCGGGCCAAACAATGAGCAGTTCTTC. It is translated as CAISESGSGPNNEQFF.

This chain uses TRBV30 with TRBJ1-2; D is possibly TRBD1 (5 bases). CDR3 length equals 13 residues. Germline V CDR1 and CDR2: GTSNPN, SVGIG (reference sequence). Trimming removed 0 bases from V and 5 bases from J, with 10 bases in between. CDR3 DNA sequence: TGTGCCTGGAGTGTACCTCAGGGATATGGCTACACCTTC. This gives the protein CAWSVPQGYGYTF.

CDR3 sequence (DNA): TGCAGCGTTATCAGCGGGAGTCACGTGGGAGAGCAGTACTTC. This translates into CSVISGSHVGEQYF. The rearrangement uses TRBV29-1 and TRBJ2-7; TRBD2 aligns across 8 bases. The CDR3 is 14 amino acids. V lost 5 bases to trimming and J lost 7 bases; unmatched junction nucleotides: 13. Germline CDR1 is SQVTM and CDR2 is ANQGSEA.

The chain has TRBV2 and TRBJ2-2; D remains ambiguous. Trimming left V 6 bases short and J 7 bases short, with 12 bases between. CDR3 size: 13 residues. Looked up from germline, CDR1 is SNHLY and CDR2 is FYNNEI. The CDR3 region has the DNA TGTGCCAGCAGCAAAGACTCTGTCGGGGAGCTGTTTTTT. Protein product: CASSKDSVGELFF.

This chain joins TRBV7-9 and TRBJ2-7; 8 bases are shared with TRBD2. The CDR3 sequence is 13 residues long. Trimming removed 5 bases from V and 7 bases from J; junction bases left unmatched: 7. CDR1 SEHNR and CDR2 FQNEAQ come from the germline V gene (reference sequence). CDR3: CASSRSGGEEQYF. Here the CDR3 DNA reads TGTGCCAGCAGCCGGTCGGGAGGGGAGGAGCAGTACTTC. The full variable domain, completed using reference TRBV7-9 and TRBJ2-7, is DTGVSQNPRHKITKRGQNVTFRCDPISEHNRLYWYRQTLGQGPEFLTYFQNEAQLEKSRLLSDRFSAERPKGSFSTLEIQRTEQGDSAMYLCASSRSGGEEQYFGPGTRLTVT.

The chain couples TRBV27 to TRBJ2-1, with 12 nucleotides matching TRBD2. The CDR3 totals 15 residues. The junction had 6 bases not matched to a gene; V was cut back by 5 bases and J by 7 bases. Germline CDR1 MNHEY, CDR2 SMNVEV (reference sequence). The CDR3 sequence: CASSRGTSGWNEQFF. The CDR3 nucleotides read TGTGCCAGCAGTCGAGGGACTAGCGGGTGGAATGAGCAGTTCTTC.

The CDR3 DNA reads as TGTGCCAGCAGTTTAGTAACTAGCCCTGTGGGTACACAGTATTTT. This translates into CASSLVTSPVGTQYF. This chain uses TRBV27 with TRBJ2-3; the D gene is possibly TRBD2 (6 bases). Germline V gene sequence: CDR1 MNHEY, CDR2 SMNVEV (reference sequence). CDR3 size: 15 residues. V was shortened by 2 bases and J by 12 bases, with 21 bases between the two germline ends.

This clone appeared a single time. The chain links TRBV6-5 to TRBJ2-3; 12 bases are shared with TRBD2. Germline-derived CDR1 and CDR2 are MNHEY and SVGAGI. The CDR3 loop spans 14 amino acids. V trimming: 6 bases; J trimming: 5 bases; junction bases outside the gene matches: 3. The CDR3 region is CASRLAGGLDTQYF. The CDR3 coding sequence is TGTGCCAGCAGACTAGCGGGAGGTCTAGATACGCAGTATTTT.